These T cell receptor beta chains were read from a single sample in a study of CD8 T cells in ankylosing spondylitis. One entry per CDR3 protein, called by TCRdb with MiXCR from the 5' RACE reads. The sample yields 200,000 to 250,000 distinct CDR3 sequences, roughly 25% seen once. The sample taken for sequencing was blood, either unsorted or a sorted T cell fraction (not recorded which). All receptors derive from a male donor with ankylosing spondylitis or in good health (not recorded which). CDR3s include the opening cysteine and the closing phenylalanine or tryptophan. The D gene is left open where the match is weak. The size of a clone is reported for some rows only, either as once, few or many, or as a class for expanded clones.

v_call	d_call	clone_size	j_call	cdr3_length	cdr3_aa	cdr3_nt
TRBV10-3	TRBD2	many	TRBJ2-5	15	CAIGTSGSKQETQYF	TGTGCCATCGGGACTAGCGGGAGCAAACAAGAGACCCAGTACTTC
TRBV5-6	TRBD1	many	TRBJ2-1	16	CASSVLPGTGVGEQFF	TGTGCCAGCAGCGTCTTACCCGGGACAGGGGTCGGTGAGCAGTTCTTC
TRBV7-2	TRBD2	few	TRBJ2-2	17	CASSLAGLAGAAGELFF	TGTGCCAGCAGCTTAGCGGGGCTAGCGGGAGCCGCCGGGGAGCTGTTTTTT
TRBV12-3/TRBV12-4	.	.	TRBJ2-7	12	CASSHPSYEQYF	TGTGCCAGCAGCCACCCGTCCTACGAGCAGTACTTC
TRBV29-1	TRBD1	.	TRBJ2-1	14	CSVQPGQGHNEQFF	TGCAGCGTCCAACCGGGACAGGGCCACAATGAGCAGTTCTTC
TRBV5-1	.	few	TRBJ2-5	15	CASKTGRPWGETQYF	TGCGCCAGCAAAACTGGGCGGCCGTGGGGGGAGACCCAGTACTTC
TRBV29-1	.	few	TRBJ2-5	13	CSVGASGPETQYF	TGCAGCGTTGGGGCTTCTGGCCCAGAGACCCAGTACTTC
TRBV5-1	.	.	TRBJ2-1	16	CASSPSPGPGGLAQFF	TGCGCCAGCAGCCCCTCCCCGGGTCCGGGCGGCTTGGCGCAGTTCTTC
TRBV20-1	.	.	TRBJ2-5	15	CSARTQAGLEGTQYF	TGCAGTGCTAGAACTCAGGCAGGGCTAGAGGGGACCCAGTACTTC
TRBV20-1	TRBD2	many	TRBJ2-3	14	CSAETSGSTDTQYF	TGCAGTGCAGAGACTAGCGGAAGCACAGATACGCAGTATTTT
TRBV4-3	.	.	TRBJ2-1	15	CASSQEGLWSNEQFF	TGCGCCAGCAGCCAGGAGGGCTTGTGGAGCAATGAGCAGTTCTTC
TRBV12-3/TRBV12-4	.	.	TRBJ1-6	13	CASRRIDNSPLHF	TGTGCCAGCAGACGAATAGATAATTCACCCCTCCACTTT
TRBV15	.	many	TRBJ2-2	17	CATSRGSLLDLSGELFF	TGTGCCACCAGCAGAGGTAGTTTGTTGGACTTGTCCGGGGAGCTGTTTTTT
TRBV18	.	many	TRBJ1-1	16	CASSHTRIRGNTEAFF	TGTGCCAGCTCACACACTAGAATCCGGGGGAACACTGAAGCTTTCTTT
TRBV7-2	.	many	TRBJ2-2	15	CASSIAAMNTGELFF	TGTGCCAGCAGCATAGCGGCTATGAACACCGGGGAGCTGTTTTTT
TRBV7-2	TRBD2	.	TRBJ2-3	16	CATPQLAGTLTDTQYF	TGTGCCACTCCTCAGCTAGCGGGAACACTCACAGATACGCAGTATTTT
TRBV12-3/TRBV12-4	TRBD2	.	TRBJ2-7	14	CASSLASGRYEQYF	TGTGCCAGCAGTTTAGCTAGCGGGCGATACGAGCAGTACTTC
TRBV29-1	TRBD2	.	TRBJ2-1	15	CSVALAGGSINEQFF	TGCAGCGTTGCGCTAGCGGGAGGAAGTATCAATGAGCAGTTCTTC
TRBV20-1	.	few	TRBJ2-1	14	CSAISGYSYNEQFF	TGCAGTGCTATCAGCGGGTACTCCTACAATGAGCAGTTCTTC
TRBV10-3	.	.	TRBJ2-7	14	CAISESWDPYEQYF	TGTGCCATCAGTGAGTCGTGGGACCCCTACGAGCAGTACTTC
TRBV25-1	.	.	TRBJ2-5	14	CASSELGGQETQYF	TGTGCCAGCAGTGAATTGGGCGGCCAAGAGACCCAGTACTTC
TRBV11-1	.	.	TRBJ2-1	15	CASSPDPFGGNEQFF	TGTGCCAGCAGCCCCGATCCCTTTGGGGGAAATGAGCAGTTCTTC
TRBV29-1	TRBD1	once	TRBJ2-1	14	CSGAGTGSYNEQFF	TGCAGCGGCGCCGGGACAGGCTCATACAATGAGCAGTTCTTC
TRBV20-1	.	many	TRBJ2-7	12	CSASGSSYEQYF	TGCAGTGCTAGCGGGAGTTCTTACGAGCAGTACTTC
TRBV29-1	.	.	TRBJ2-5	13	CSAEGGRGETQYF	TGCAGCGCAGAGGGGGGGCGGGGAGAGACCCAGTACTTC
TRBV7-2	TRBD1	many	TRBJ1-1	14	CASSSSRGHTEAFF	TGTGCCAGCAGCTCATCGAGGGGGCACACTGAAGCTTTCTTT
TRBV11-2	.	.	TRBJ2-3	16	CASSLGLVGSTDTQYF	TGTGCCAGCAGCTTAGGTCTCGTGGGGAGCACAGATACGCAGTATTTT
TRBV6-2/TRBV6-3	TRBD1	.	TRBJ2-6	19	CASSWGHRGASSGANVLTF	TGTGCCAGCAGTTGGGGACACAGGGGCGCCAGCTCTGGGGCCAACGTCCTGACTTTC
TRBV12-3/TRBV12-4	TRBD2	few	TRBJ2-1	14	CATRSGSSYNEQFF	TGTGCCACCAGAAGCGGGAGCTCCTACAATGAGCAGTTCTTC
TRBV5-1	.	many	TRBJ1-5	16	CASSPGVGAGNQPQHF	TGCGCCAGCAGCCCGGGTGTGGGGGCTGGCAATCAGCCCCAGCATTTT
TRBV3-1	.	many	TRBJ2-3	13	CASSQARADTQYF	TGTGCCAGCAGCCAAGCAAGGGCAGATACGCAGTATTTT
TRBV18	TRBD1	.	TRBJ2-2	16	CASSLLPGQGTGELFF	TGTGCCAGCTCACTATTACCGGGACAGGGAACCGGGGAGCTGTTTTTT
TRBV9	.	many	TRBJ2-3	14	CASSVTYGTDTQYF	TGTGCCAGCAGCGTAACCTATGGTACAGATACGCAGTATTTT
TRBV5-5	.	.	TRBJ2-3	15	CASSFGGVSTDTQYF	TGTGCCAGCAGCTTTGGGGGAGTGAGCACAGATACGCAGTATTTT
TRBV6-4	TRBD1	.	TRBJ2-7	21	CASSDPRRPTNGGTGTYEQYF	TGTGCCAGCAGTGACCCTCGAAGACCCACCAACGGGGGGACAGGGACCTACGAGCAGTACTTC
TRBV12-3/TRBV12-4	.	many	TRBJ2-7	11	CASSSGPQQYF	TGTGCCAGCAGTTCGGGACCGCAGCAGTACTTC
TRBV7-2	.	.	TRBJ1-3	16	CASSLMAAASGNTIYF	TGTGCCAGCAGCTTAATGGCCGCTGCCTCTGGAAACACCATATATTTT
TRBV11-2	TRBD1	few	TRBJ1-6	14	CASSSRDSNSPLHF	TGTGCCAGCAGCTCCAGGGACAGCAATTCACCCCTCCACTTT
TRBV6-5	.	few	TRBJ2-6	19	CASSYSWRARGSGANVLTF	TGTGCCAGCAGTTACTCTTGGAGGGCCCGAGGGTCTGGGGCCAACGTCCTGACTTTC
TRBV11-2	.	.	TRBJ2-4	13	CASSDGLYNIQYF	TGTGCCAGCAGCGATGGACTATATAACATTCAGTACTTC
TRBV18	.	many	TRBJ1-1	13	CASSFQQNTEAFF	TGTGCCAGCTCATTTCAACAGAACACTGAAGCTTTCTTT